Below are 13 T cell receptor beta chains sequenced from a single sample in a study of blood T cells in healthy people across ages. Then a second PCR, running about 7 to 11 cycles, was carried out with a sample-barcoded 5' primer and a J-beta primer mix. TCRdb reprocessed the 5' RACE reads with MiXCR, giving one entry per CDR3 protein. The data contain approximately 1.5 million distinct CDR3 sequences, about 31% of them singletons. The sample comprised blood. Source of these receptors: a woman in her 30s in good health.

This clonotype was found a few times. This chain joins TRBV6-6 and TRBJ1-5; D remains ambiguous. The germline V and J ends were trimmed by 8 bases and 0 bases, with 11 bases remaining between them. The CDR3 has 14 residues. CDR1 and CDR2 (germline): MNHNY, SVGAGI (reference sequence). This chain's CDR3 is CASLKELSNQPQHF. The CDR3 DNA follows: TGTGCCAGCCTTAAAGAACTTAGCAATCAGCCCCAGCATTTT.

This clonotype was counted only a few times. The chain is built from TRBV6-2 or TRBV6-3 and TRBJ1-5, with 8 bases identical to TRBD1. Per germline, CDR1 MNHEY and CDR2 SVGEGT. V dropped 2 bases and J dropped 2; count of bases not matched to a gene: 11. The CDR3 runs 18 residues. Written as DNA, the CDR3 is TGTGCCAGCAGTTACGACGGACAGGGCGGAAAAGGCAATCAGCCCCAGCATTTT. It translates to CASSYDGQGGKGNQPQHF.

This sequence joins TRBV3-1 and TRBJ2-7, with unresolved D. There are 14 residues in the CDR3. V lost 4 bases, J lost 2 bases, and 12 bases lay in between. Per germline, CDR1 LGHDT and CDR2 YNNKEL (reference sequence). This CDR3 is CASSPRGAAYEQYF. DNA of the CDR3: TGTGCCAGCAGCCCAAGAGGAGCAGCCTACGAGCAGTACTTC.

This clonotype was seen ten or more times. The rearrangement uses TRBV4-1 and TRBJ2-7; D possibly matches TRBD1 or TRBD2 (6 bases each). The V end was cut by 1 base, the J end by 2 bases, with 9 bases between. The CDR3 runs to 14 residues. Looked up from germline, CDR1 is MGHRA and CDR2 is YSYEKL. The CDR3 bases are TGCGCCAGCAGCCAAGTGGAGGGGGCCTACGAGCAGTACTTC. The encoded protein is CASSQVEGAYEQYF.

The gene calls are TRBV24-1 and TRBJ2-1, with TRBD2 matching 10 bases. V was clipped by 9 bases and J by 15 bases; unmatched bases: 19. Germline V CDR1 and CDR2: KGHDR, SFDVKD. This CDR3 region has 15 residues. The CDR3 coding sequence is TGTGCCACCCCCCGTGGACTAGCGGCGGACAGGCACACGTTCTTC. It is translated as CATPRGLAADRHTFF.

The chain couples TRBV3-1 to TRBJ2-1; TRBD2 matches 11 bases. V was pared by 4 bases and J by 11 bases, with 4 bases of the junction left unmatched. The length of the CDR3 is 13 residues. The germline V gene encodes CDR1 LGHDT and CDR2 YNNKEL (reference sequence). The CDR3 DNA is TGTGCCAGCAGCCCACTAGCGGGGGACAAGCAGTTCTTC. This gives the protein CASSPLAGDKQFF.

This clonotype was observed once. The genes are TRBV6-5 and TRBJ2-5, with 8 bases aligning to TRBD1. V was pared by 6 bases and J by 3 bases, with 3 bases of the junction left unmatched. CDR3 size: 13 residues. Germline lookup yields CDR1 MNHEY and CDR2 SVGAGI. In nucleotides, the CDR3 is TGTGCCAGCAGGGACAGGGTCAAAGAGACCCAGTACTTC. Translated, it gives CASRDRVKETQYF.

The chain combines TRBV3-1 with TRBJ1-2; no clear D. V lost 7 bases, J lost 3 bases, and 12 bases lay in between. The CDR3 has 13 amino acids. CDR1 LGHDT and CDR2 YNNKEL come from the germline V gene (reference sequence). CDR3 nucleotides: TGTGCCAGCAAACTCGACGGTTACTATGGCTACACCTTC. It is translated as CASKLDGYYGYTF.

This clonotype showed up just a few times. The J gene is TRBJ1-2, the V gene TRBV3-1, with 7 bases matching TRBD1. There are 16 residues in the CDR3. With V trimmed by 0 bases and J by 4 bases, 8 bases remained unmatched. The V gene's germline CDR1 is LGHDT and CDR2 YNNKEL (reference sequence). CDR3 nucleotide sequence: TGTGCCAGCAGCCAAGATCCCATACAGGGGAGCTATGGCTACACCTTC. Its translation is CASSQDPIQGSYGYTF.

This clonotype was recorded at least ten times. J is TRBJ2-7 and V is TRBV29-1; perhaps D is TRBD1 or TRBD2 (6 bases each). Trimming took 3 bases from V and 1 from J, leaving 10 bases between them. Germline V gene sequence: CDR1 SQVTM, CDR2 ANQGSEA. The CDR3 is made up of 13 amino acids. The DNA for the CDR3 is TGCAGCGTTGACAGGGGAGGTTCCTACGAGCAGTACTTC. Translating it yields CSVDRGGSYEQYF.

The rearrangement joins TRBV4-1 to TRBJ2-1, with 9 bases identical to TRBD2. V gave up 2 bases and J gave up 2 bases; unmatched junction bases: 4. The CDR3 length is 16 residues. Germline lookup yields CDR1 MGHRA and CDR2 YSYEKL. CDR3 sequence (DNA): TGCGCCAGCAGCCAAACAAGACTAGCGGCCTACAATGAGCAGTTCTTC. Its protein product is CASSQTRLAAYNEQFF.

The rearrangement links TRBV19 to TRBJ2-7; 7 bases fit TRBD1. Germline V CDR1 and CDR2: LNHDA, SQIVND (reference sequence). This CDR3 is 13 amino acids long. The V gene end was trimmed by 3 bases and the J gene end by 4 bases; junction bases not matched to a gene: 3. The CDR3 protein is CASSIGQDYEQYF. The CDR3, as DNA: TGTGCCAGTAGTATCGGACAGGATTACGAGCAGTACTTC.

This clonotype came up a few times. The V call is TRBV27, the J call TRBJ2-5, with TRBD1 matching over 8 bases. The V and J ends lost 5 bases and 7 bases, in that order; junction bases with no gene match: 6. CDR1 is MNHEY and CDR2 is SMNVEV in the germline V gene (reference sequence). CDR3 length equals 13 residues. CDR3 nucleotide sequence: TGTGCCAGCAGTCCTGGACAGGGAGTGACCCAGTACTTC. Translated, it gives CASSPGQGVTQYF.